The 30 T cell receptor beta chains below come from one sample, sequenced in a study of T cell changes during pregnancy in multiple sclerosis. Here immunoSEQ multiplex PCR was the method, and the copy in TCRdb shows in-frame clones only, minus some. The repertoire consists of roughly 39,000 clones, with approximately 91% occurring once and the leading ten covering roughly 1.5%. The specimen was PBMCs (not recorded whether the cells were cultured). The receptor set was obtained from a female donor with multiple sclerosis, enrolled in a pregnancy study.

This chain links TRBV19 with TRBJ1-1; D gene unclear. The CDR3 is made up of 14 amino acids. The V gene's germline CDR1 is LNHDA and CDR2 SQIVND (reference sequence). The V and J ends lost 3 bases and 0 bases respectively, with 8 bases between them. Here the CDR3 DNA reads TGTGCCAGTAGTATGGGCACATTGAACACTGAAGCTTTCTTT. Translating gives CASSMGTLNTEAFF.

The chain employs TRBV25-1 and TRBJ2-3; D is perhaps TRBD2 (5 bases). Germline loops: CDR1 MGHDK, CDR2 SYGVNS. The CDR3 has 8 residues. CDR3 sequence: CPGNTQYF. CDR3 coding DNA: TGTCCGGGAAATACGCAGTATTTT. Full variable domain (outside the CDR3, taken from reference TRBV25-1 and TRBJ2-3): EADIYQTPRYLVIGTGKKITLECSQTMGHDKMYWYQQDPGMELHLIHYSYGVNSTEKGDLSSESTVSRIRTEHFPLTLESARPSHTSQYLCPGNTQYFGPGTRLTVL.

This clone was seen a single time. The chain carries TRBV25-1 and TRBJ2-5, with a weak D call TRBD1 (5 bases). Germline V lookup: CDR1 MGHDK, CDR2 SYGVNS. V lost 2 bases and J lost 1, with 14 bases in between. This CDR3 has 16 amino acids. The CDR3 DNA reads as TGTGCCAGCAGTGAAATAGGTAGCAGGGCCCAAGAGACCCAGTACTTC. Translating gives CASSEIGSRAQETQYF.

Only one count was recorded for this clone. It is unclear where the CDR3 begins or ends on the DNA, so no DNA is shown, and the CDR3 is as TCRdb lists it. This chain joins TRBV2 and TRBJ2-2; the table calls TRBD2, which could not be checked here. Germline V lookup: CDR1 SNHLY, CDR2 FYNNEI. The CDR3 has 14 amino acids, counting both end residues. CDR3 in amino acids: CASSRTRVPGSCFF.

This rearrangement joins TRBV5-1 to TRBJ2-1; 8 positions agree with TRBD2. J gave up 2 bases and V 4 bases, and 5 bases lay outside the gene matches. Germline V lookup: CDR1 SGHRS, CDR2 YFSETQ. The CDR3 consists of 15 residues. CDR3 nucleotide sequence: TGCGCCAGCAGCCCAGCGGGGGCGGCCTACAATGAGCAGTTCTTC. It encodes CASSPAGAAYNEQFF.

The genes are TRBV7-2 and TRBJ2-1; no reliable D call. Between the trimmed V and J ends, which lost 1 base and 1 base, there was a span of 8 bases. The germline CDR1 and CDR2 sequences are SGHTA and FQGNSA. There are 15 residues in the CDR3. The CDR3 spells CASSLDGVSYNEQFF. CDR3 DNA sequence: TGTGCCAGCAGCTTAGACGGCGTTTCCTACAATGAGCAGTTCTTC.

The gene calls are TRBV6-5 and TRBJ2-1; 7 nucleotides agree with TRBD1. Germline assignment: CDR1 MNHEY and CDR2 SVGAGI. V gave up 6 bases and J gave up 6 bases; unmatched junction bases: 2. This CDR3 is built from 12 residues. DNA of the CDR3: TGTGCCAGCAGCAACAGGGGCAATGAGCAGTTCTTC. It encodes CASSNRGNEQFF.

The CDR3 bases are TGTGCCAGCAGCCTTAGACACGGAGAAAATGAAAAACTGTTTTTT. Residues: CASSLRHGENEKLFF. The rearrangement joins TRBV6-5 to TRBJ1-4; D is ambiguous. The CDR3 consists of 15 residues. Deletions cut 6 bases from V and 5 bases from J, with 16 bases between. In germline, CDR1 is MNHEY, CDR2 SVGAGI.

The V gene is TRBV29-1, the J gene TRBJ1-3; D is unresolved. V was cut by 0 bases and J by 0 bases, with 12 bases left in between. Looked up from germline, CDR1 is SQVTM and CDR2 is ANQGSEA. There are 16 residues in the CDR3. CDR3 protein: CSVEDHESPSGNTIYF. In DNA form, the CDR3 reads TGCAGCGTTGAAGATCACGAATCCCCCTCTGGAAACACCATATATTTT.

CDR3 DNA sequence: TGCAGCGTTGCGGGGGGACAGGGATCAAATAGCAATCAGCCCCAGCATTTT. Translated: CSVAGGQGSNSNQPQHF. The V and J genes are TRBV29-1 and TRBJ1-5; 9 nucleotides match TRBD1. This CDR3 has 17 residues. The junction had 10 bases not matched to a gene; V was cut back by 4 bases and J by 0 bases. CDR1 and CDR2 from the germline V gene are SQVTM and ANQGSEA.

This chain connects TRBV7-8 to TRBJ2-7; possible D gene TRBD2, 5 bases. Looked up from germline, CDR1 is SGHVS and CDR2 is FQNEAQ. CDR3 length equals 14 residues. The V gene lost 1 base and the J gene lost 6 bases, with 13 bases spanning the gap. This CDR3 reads CASSLVEGSREQYF. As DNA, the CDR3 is TGTGCCAGCAGCTTAGTAGAGGGTTCTCGCGAGCAGTACTTC.

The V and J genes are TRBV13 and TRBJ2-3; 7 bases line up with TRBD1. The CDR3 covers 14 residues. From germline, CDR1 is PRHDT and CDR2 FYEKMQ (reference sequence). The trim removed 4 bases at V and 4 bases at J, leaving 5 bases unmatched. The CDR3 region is CASSYYRGSDTQYF. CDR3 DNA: TGTGCCAGCAGCTACTACAGGGGTTCAGATACGCAGTATTTT.

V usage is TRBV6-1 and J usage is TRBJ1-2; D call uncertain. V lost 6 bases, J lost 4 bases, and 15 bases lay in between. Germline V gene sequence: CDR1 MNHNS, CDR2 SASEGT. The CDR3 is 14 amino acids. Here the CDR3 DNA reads TGTGCCAGCAGGCCCGCAGGACTGATCTATGGCTACACCTTC. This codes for CASRPAGLIYGYTF.

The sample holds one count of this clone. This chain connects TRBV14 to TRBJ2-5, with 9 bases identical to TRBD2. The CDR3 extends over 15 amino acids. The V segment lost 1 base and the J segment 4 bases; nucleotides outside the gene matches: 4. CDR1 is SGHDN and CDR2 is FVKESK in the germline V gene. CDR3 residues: CASSQVIAGVETQYF. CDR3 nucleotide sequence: TGTGCCAGCAGCCAAGTAATAGCGGGAGTAGAGACCCAGTACTTC.

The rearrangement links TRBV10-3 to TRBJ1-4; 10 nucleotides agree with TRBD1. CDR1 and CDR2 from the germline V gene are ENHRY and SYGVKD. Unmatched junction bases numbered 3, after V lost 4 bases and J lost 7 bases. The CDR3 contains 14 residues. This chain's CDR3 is CAISAGQGPEKLFF. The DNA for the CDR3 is TGTGCCATCAGTGCGGGACAGGGGCCTGAAAAACTGTTTTTT.

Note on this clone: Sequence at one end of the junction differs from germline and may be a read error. In DNA form, the CDR3 reads TGCAGTGCTAGAGGGGACGGCCTCAGGGGCTTC. Its protein product is CSARGDGLRGF. This chain uses TRBV20-1 with TRBJ2-7, with a tentative D call TRBD1 (6 bases). CDR1 is DFQATT, CDR2 SNEGSKA, per germline (reference sequence). The CDR3 runs to 11 residues.

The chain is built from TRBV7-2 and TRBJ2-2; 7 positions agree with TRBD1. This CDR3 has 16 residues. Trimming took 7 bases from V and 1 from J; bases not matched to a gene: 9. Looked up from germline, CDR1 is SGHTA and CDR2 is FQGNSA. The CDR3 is CASTVQGQRNTGELFF. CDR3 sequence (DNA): TGTGCCAGCACCGTCCAGGGACAGAGGAACACCGGGGAGCTGTTTTTT.

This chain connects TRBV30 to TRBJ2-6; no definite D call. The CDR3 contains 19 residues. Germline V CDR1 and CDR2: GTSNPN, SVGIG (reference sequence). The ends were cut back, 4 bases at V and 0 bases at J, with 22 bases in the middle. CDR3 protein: CAWKQHPRSSYSGANVLTF. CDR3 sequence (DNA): TGTGCCTGGAAGCAGCATCCGAGGTCTTCATACTCTGGGGCCAACGTCCTGACTTTC.

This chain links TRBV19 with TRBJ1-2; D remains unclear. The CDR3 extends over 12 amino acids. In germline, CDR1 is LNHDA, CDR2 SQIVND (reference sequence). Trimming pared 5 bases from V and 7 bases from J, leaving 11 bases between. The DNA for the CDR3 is TGTGCCAGTAGTTTCTTGGGATTTGGCTACACCTTC. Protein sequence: CASSFLGFGYTF.

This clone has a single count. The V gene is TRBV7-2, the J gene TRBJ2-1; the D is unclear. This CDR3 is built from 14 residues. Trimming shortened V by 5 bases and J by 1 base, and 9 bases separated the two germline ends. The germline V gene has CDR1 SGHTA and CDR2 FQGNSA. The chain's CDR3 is CASSENLSYNEQFF. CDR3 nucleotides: TGTGCCAGCAGCGAGAATCTGTCCTACAATGAGCAGTTCTTC.

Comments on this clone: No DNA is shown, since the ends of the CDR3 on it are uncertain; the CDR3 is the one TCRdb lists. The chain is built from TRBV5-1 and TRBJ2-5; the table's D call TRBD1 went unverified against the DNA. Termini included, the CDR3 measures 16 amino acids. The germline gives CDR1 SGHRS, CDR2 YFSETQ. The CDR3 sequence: CASSFGPGQGEETQYF.

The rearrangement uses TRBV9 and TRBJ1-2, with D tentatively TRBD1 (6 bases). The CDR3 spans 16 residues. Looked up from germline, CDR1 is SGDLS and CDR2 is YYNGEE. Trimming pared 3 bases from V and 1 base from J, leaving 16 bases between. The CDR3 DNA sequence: TGTGCCAGCAGCGCACCCGACGGCAGGGGTAACTATGGCTACACCTTC. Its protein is CASSAPDGRGNYGYTF.

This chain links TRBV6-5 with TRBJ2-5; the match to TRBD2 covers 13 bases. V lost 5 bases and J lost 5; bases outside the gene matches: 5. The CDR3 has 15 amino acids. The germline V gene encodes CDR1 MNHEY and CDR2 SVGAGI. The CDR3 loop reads CASSGLAGAGETQYF. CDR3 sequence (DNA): TGTGCCAGCAGTGGACTAGCGGGAGCTGGGGAGACCCAGTACTTC.

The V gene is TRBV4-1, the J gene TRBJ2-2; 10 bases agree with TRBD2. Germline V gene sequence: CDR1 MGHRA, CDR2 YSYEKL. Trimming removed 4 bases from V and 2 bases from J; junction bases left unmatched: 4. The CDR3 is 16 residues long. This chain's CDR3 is CASSPGLARNTGELFF. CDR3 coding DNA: TGCGCCAGCAGCCCGGGACTAGCGCGAAACACCGGGGAGCTGTTTTTT.

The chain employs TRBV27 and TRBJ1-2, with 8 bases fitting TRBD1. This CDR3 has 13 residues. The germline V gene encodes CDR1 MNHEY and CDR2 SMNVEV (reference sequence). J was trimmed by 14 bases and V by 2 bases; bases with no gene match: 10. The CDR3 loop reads CASSLGQGLSTTF. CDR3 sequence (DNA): TGTGCCAGCAGTTTAGGACAGGGCCTCTCGACGACCTTC.

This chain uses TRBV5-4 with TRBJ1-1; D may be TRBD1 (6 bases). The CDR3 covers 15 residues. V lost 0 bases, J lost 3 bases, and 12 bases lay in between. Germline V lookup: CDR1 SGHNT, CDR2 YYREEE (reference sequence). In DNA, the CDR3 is TGTGCCAGCAGCTTGGCCGGGCAGGGGTACACTGAAGCTTTCTTT. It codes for CASSLAGQGYTEAFF.

CDR3 loop: CASSHSSGSNEKLFF. In nucleotides, the CDR3 is TGTGCCAGCAGCCATTCCTCCGGGTCTAATGAAAAACTGTTTTTT. This sequence joins TRBV7-2 and TRBJ1-4; D is unclear. This CDR3 region has 15 residues. V was trimmed by 5 bases and J by 3 bases, leaving 13 bases between them. Germline-derived CDR1 and CDR2 are SGHTA and FQGNSA.

The CDR3 is CASSQLATGGSTDTQYF. In DNA, the CDR3 is TGCGCCAGCAGCCAACTCGCGACAGGGGGGAGCACAGATACGCAGTATTTT. The chain uses TRBV4-3 and TRBJ2-3; 9 bases align to TRBD1. The CDR3 runs 17 residues. V lost 2 bases and J lost 0; bases outside the gene matches: 6. Per the germline V gene, CDR1 is LGHNA and CDR2 is YSLEER.

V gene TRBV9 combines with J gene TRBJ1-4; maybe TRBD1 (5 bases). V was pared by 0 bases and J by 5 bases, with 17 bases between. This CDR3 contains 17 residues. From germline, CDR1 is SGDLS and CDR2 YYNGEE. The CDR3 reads CASSVGQGPYVNEKLFF. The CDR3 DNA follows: TGTGCCAGCAGCGTAGGGCAGGGCCCCTACGTGAATGAAAAACTGTTTTTT.

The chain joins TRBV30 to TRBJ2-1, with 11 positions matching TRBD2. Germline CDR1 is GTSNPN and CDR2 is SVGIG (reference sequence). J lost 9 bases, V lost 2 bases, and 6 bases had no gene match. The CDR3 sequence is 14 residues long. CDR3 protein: CAWSPSGRRGEQFF. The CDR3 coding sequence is TGTGCCTGGAGTCCTAGCGGGAGGAGGGGTGAGCAGTTCTTC.